This T cell receptor (beta chain) was sequenced during a study of OX40 agonist ivuxolimab in advanced cancers. About the research overall: Dose-escalation cases comprised hepatocellular carcinoma, melanoma, renal cell or head and neck cancer. Study conclusions and caveats: By week 6 at 0.1 to 3.0 mg/kg, blood CD4+ and CD8+ T cells had expanded clonally. Antigens targeted by the expanded peripheral T cells were not determined.

Generated by immunoSEQ multiplex PCR, the TCRdb table keeps only in-frame clones and is missing some. Of 55,000 to 85,000 clones detected, roughly 85% appear once; the ten largest clones hold 2.8%. Points on this clone: What it recognizes is unknown.

There are 17 residues in the CDR3. The V and J ends lost 1 base and 0 bases respectively, with 13 bases between them. The germline V gene encodes CDR1 GTSNPN and CDR2 SVGIG (reference sequence). The receptor's source is an adult with an advanced solid tumor such as melanoma, head and neck, liver or kidney cancer. V gene TRBV30 combines with J gene TRBJ2-6, with D perhaps TRBD1 or TRBD2 (5 bases each). The sample consisted of CD4+ or CD8+ T cells sorted from blood, taken in a trial of the OX40 agonist ivuxolimab. CDR3 sequence reads: CAWSGGRLSSGANVLTF. The CDR3 nucleotides read TGTGCCTGGAGTGGGGGACGGTTGAGCTCTGGGGCCAACGTCCTGACTTTC.